This is a list of T cell receptor beta chains from one sample in a study of post-analysis software for immune sequencing data. TCRdb independently ran MiXCR on the PCR reads; one entry per CDR3 protein. The data contain about 170,000 distinct CDR3 sequences, over 25% of them singletons. The specimen sequenced was blood. All receptors come from a girl aged 5-17 years with multiple sclerosis. CDR3s leave out the opening cysteine and the closing phenylalanine or tryptophan. Only part of the rows carry a size: once, few, many, or a class if the clone is expanded.

j_call clone_size v_call cdr3_aa
TRBJ2-1 many TRBV7-2 ASSLGTGTGNEQF
TRBJ2-3 many TRBV12-3/TRBV12-4 ASSRDSITDTQY
TRBJ2-1 many TRBV7-2 ASSSGQRPYNEQF
TRBJ1-2 many TRBV6-5 ASKSTGSYGYT
- - TRBV20-1 SAREGRTVYEQY
TRBJ2-7 - TRBV12-3/TRBV12-4 ASSLGDRILSYEQY
TRBJ2-7 many TRBV29-1 SVGAADEQY
TRBJ1-2 many TRBV4-2 ASSQPSGTNYGYT
TRBJ2-2 - TRBV5-1 ASTPLESGTGELF
TRBJ2-3 many TRBV29-1 SAPGGLTDTQY
TRBJ1-5 - TRBV7-2 ASSSRQGGQPQH
TRBJ2-1 many TRBV10-3 ATEQLGTMGYNEQF
- - TRBV11-2 ASSLGTSGYNEQY
TRBJ2-7 - TRBV5-4 ASSLRGVSSYEQY
TRBJ2-7 many TRBV7-8 ASSYLAGEAYEQY
TRBJ2-7 few TRBV3-1 ASSQGGLAGYEQY
TRBJ2-1 - TRBV30 AFKRDRGIHNEQF
TRBJ2-1 - TRBV20-1 SAPSSLDEQF
TRBJ2-7 many TRBV15 ATSRDRTADRYEQY
TRBJ1-2 many TRBV20-1 SARDLSGGPNYGYT
TRBJ2-5 - TRBV5-6 ASSLLAGQQTQY
TRBJ1-4 few TRBV5-1 ASRPGQGSAPQFEKLF
TRBJ2-7 few TRBV28 ATLDRYEQY
TRBJ2-3 - TRBV12-3/TRBV12-4 ASSFLVDTQY
TRBJ2-2 once TRBV5-4 AGTEGGELF
TRBJ2-3 - TRBV30 AWGPGLAGTDTQY
TRBJ1-5 - TRBV12-3/TRBV12-4 ASSLDRVEQPQH
TRBJ2-1 few TRBV4-1 ASSQDRQLAYNEQF
TRBJ2-7 - TRBV7-9 ASSYLDPRILSYEQY
TRBJ2-5 - TRBV27 ASSLGWGLAGLPRETQY
TRBJ1-2 many TRBV10-3 AISEGTMRYGYT
TRBJ2-5 many TRBV6-5 ASSPGEGRETQY
TRBJ2-7 few TRBV5-8 ATQSDTSYEQY
TRBJ2-3 - TRBV6-6 AGGVDTQY
TRBJ2-3 - TRBV9 ASSPGPDLDTQY
TRBJ1-6 many TRBV12-3/TRBV12-4 ASSLGGRLSPLH
TRBJ1-1 - TRBV12-3/TRBV12-4 ASGQDRGTF
TRBJ2-2 - TRBV7-9 ASSSQGTGELF
TRBJ2-1 - TRBV7-2 ASSLSGTRWNEQF
TRBJ2-3 many TRBV5-4 ASSRSGPGMDTQY